The 20 T cell receptor beta chains listed next were all sequenced from one sample in a study of blood T cell repertoires in COVID-19. Assay: immunoSEQ multiplex PCR; the TCRdb copy retains only in-frame clones and omits some. Here the sample spans under 250,000 clones, around four fifths being singletons. Material for sequencing was peripheral blood. The source of these receptors is a woman in her 70s with acute or convalescent COVID-19.

The J gene is TRBJ1-6, the V gene TRBV6-5, with D unresolved. Germline V gene data show CDR1 as MNHEY and CDR2 as SVGAGI. The CDR3 is 13 residues long. V shed 6 bases and J shed 7 bases, with 10 bases lying between them. DNA of the CDR3: TGTGCCAGCAGCTTAAACCTAAATTCACCCCTCCACTTT. The encoded protein is CASSLNLNSPLHF.

CDR3 nucleotide sequence: TGTGCCAGTACCCCCTTAATGACGGGAAACTATGGCTACACCTTC. This sequence encodes CASTPLMTGNYGYTF. The gene calls are TRBV19 and TRBJ1-2; D is unclear. Germline values: CDR1 LNHDA, CDR2 SQIVND (reference sequence). The CDR3 is made up of 15 amino acids. V shed 7 bases and J shed 2 bases, with 17 bases lying between them.

This chain links TRBV5-1 with TRBJ2-7, with D possibly being TRBD2 (5 bases). The CDR3 is 14 amino acids. V lost 4 bases, J lost 6 bases, and 17 bases lay in between. From germline, CDR1 is SGHRS and CDR2 YFSETQ. CDR3 bases: TGCGCCAGCAGCATATCCCAGGTGGCGGGCGAGCAGTACTTC. Encoded protein: CASSISQVAGEQYF.

This chain links TRBV29-1 with TRBJ1-1, with 8 bases aligning to TRBD1. This CDR3 has 13 amino acids. Germline V gives CDR1 SQVTM, CDR2 ANQGSEA. V dropped 7 bases and J dropped 1; count of bases not matched to a gene: 5. For the CDR3, the DNA is TGCAGCGCTGAGGGGACAGGGAACACTGAAGCTTTCTTT. This encodes CSAEGTGNTEAFF.

This chain connects TRBV20-1 to TRBJ1-2, with a tentative D call TRBD1 (5 bases). Per germline, CDR1 DFQATT and CDR2 SNEGSKA (reference sequence). V was clipped by 5 bases and J by 8 bases, with 12 bases between them. The CDR3 runs to 11 residues. CDR3 in amino acids: CSAQGLWGYTF. The DNA of the CDR3 is TGCAGTGCTCAGGGTCTATGGGGCTACACCTTC.

The V and J genes are TRBV29-1 and TRBJ1-2; 11 bases map to TRBD1. V trimming: 6 bases; J trimming: 4 bases; junction bases outside the gene matches: 4. The CDR3 is 13 residues long. In germline, CDR1 is SQVTM, CDR2 ANQGSEA. CDR3: CSVWTGGTYGYTF. The CDR3 region has the DNA TGCAGCGTGTGGACAGGGGGCACCTATGGCTACACCTTC. The whole variable domain, remainder taken from reference TRBV29-1 and TRBJ1-2, is SAVISQKPSRDICQRGTSLTIQCQVDSQVTMMFWYRQQPGQSLTLIATANQGSEATYESGFVIDKFPISRPNLTFSTLTVSNMSPEDSSIYLCSVWTGGTYGYTFGSGTRLTVV.

The CDR3 DNA reads TGTGCCAGCAGCTTAGAGCGGGGACAGGCCCCGCAAGAGACCCAGTACTTC. Translating gives CASSLERGQAPQETQYF. V and J are TRBV11-3 and TRBJ2-5; 8 nucleotides align to TRBD1. The germline CDR1 and CDR2 sequences are SGHNT and YENEEA. The CDR3 has 17 amino acids. V lost 0 bases to trimming and J lost 2 bases; unmatched junction nucleotides: 8.

This chain uses TRBV5-6 with TRBJ1-5; 9 bases are shared with TRBD1. The CDR3 runs to 18 residues. Germline V gives CDR1 SGHDT, CDR2 YYEEEE. The trim removed 4 bases at V and 2 bases at J, leaving 13 bases unmatched. The CDR3: CASSKRTGADLGNQPQHF. For the CDR3, the DNA is TGTGCCAGCAGCAAAAGGACAGGGGCCGACCTTGGCAATCAGCCCCAGCATTTT. Full variable domain (rest looked up from reference TRBV5-6 and TRBJ1-5): DAGVTQSPTHLIKTRGQQVTLRCSPKSGHDTVSWYQQALGQGPQFIFQYYEEEERQRGNFPDRFSGHQFPNYSSELNVNALLLGDSALYLCASSKRTGADLGNQPQHFGDGTRLSIL.

This chain joins TRBV24-1 and TRBJ2-3; tentatively, D is TRBD1 (6 bases). There are 16 residues in the CDR3. V lost 4 bases to trimming and J lost 0 bases, with 13 bases between them. CDR1 and CDR2 (germline): KGHDR, SFDVKD. CDR3 sequence reads: CATSEPLTGSTDTQYF. In DNA form, the CDR3 reads TGTGCCACCAGTGAGCCTCTGACAGGAAGCACAGATACGCAGTATTTT.

As regards this clone: The sample has other DNA sequences that encode this CDR3 too. The rearrangement links TRBV29-1 to TRBJ1-2; D unclear. Deletions cut 3 bases from V and 2 bases from J, with 10 bases between. The CDR3 runs to 13 residues. The germline CDR1 and CDR2 sequences are SQVTM and ANQGSEA. CDR3 nucleotides: TGCAGCGTTGAGACGGGGTTCAACTATGGCTACACCTTC. The encoded protein is CSVETGFNYGYTF.

The chain combines TRBV28 with TRBJ1-5, with D hard to call. Germline CDR1 MDHEN, CDR2 SYDVKM. The germline V and J ends were trimmed by 2 bases and 5 bases, with 10 bases remaining between them. This CDR3 region has 14 residues. CDR3 amino acids: CASSLPGTDQPQHF. CDR3 sequence (DNA): TGTGCCAGCAGTTTACCAGGCACCGATCAGCCCCAGCATTTT.

This chain joins TRBV5-4 and TRBJ2-7; the D gene is possibly TRBD2 (5 bases). Germline lookup yields CDR1 SGHNT and CDR2 YYREEE (reference sequence). V lost 1 base, J lost 2 bases, and 10 bases lay in between. This CDR3 has 14 amino acids. The CDR3 region has the DNA TGTGCCAGCAGCTTGCGGGGTAGGGCCTACGAGCAGTACTTC. It encodes CASSLRGRAYEQYF.

In its sample, this clone was seen a few times. V is TRBV23-1 and J is TRBJ2-5; unclear D gene. TRBV23-1 is assigned to the ORF class and has an uncertain function. Trimming shortened V by 4 bases and J by 0 bases, and 18 bases separated the two germline ends. The CDR3 sequence is 17 residues long. As DNA, the CDR3 is TGCGCCAGCAGTCCCCCGACTTTTCTACTGTACCAAGAGACCCAGTACTTC. Its protein is CASSPPTFLLYQETQYF.

This clone has just one count. V is TRBV3-1 (or the pseudogene TRBV3-2) and J is TRBJ2-1, with 9 bases identical to TRBD2. Germline loops: CDR1 LGHDT, CDR2 YNNKEL (reference sequence). V was clipped by 4 bases and J by 6 bases; unmatched bases: 7. The CDR3 has 15 amino acids. For the CDR3, the DNA is TGTGCCAGCAGCCTCCCCGGGACTAGCTTCAATGAGCAGTTCTTC. Its protein is CASSLPGTSFNEQFF.

The J gene is TRBJ2-1, the V gene TRBV19; D might be TRBD2 (5 bases). V was clipped by 3 bases and J by 9 bases, with 9 bases between them. This CDR3 has 12 amino acids. Germline assignment: CDR1 LNHDA and CDR2 SQIVND (reference sequence). The CDR3 region has the DNA TGTGCCAGTAGTATTGAGGGTAGTGAGCAGTTCTTC. Protein product: CASSIEGSEQFF.

V gene TRBV7-9 combines with J gene TRBJ2-5, with 10 bases lining up with TRBD1. Germline V gene sequence: CDR1 SEHNR, CDR2 FQNEAQ (reference sequence). The trim removed 3 bases at V and 5 bases at J, leaving 6 bases unmatched. The CDR3 length is 15 residues. CDR3: CASSLGTGVGETQYF. For the CDR3, the DNA is TGTGCCAGCAGCTTGGGGACAGGGGTTGGGGAGACCCAGTACTTC. The full variable domain, its missing parts supplied by reference TRBV7-9 and TRBJ2-5, is DTGVSQNPRHKITKRGQNVTFRCDPISEHNRLYWYRQTLGQGPEFLTYFQNEAQLEKSRLLSDRFSAERPKGSFSTLEIQRTEQGDSAMYLCASSLGTGVGETQYFGPGTRLLVL.

This clone was seen a single time. CDR3 DNA sequence: TGTGCCACCAGTGCCCAATCCGGGAGGGCTAATTCACCCCTCCACTTT. It translates to CATSAQSGRANSPLHF. The chain couples TRBV24-1 to TRBJ1-6; no reliable D call. Germline CDR1 is KGHDR and CDR2 is SFDVKD. V was shortened by 5 bases and J by 6 bases, with 16 bases between the two germline ends. This CDR3 region has 16 residues.

The chain recombines TRBV5-5 with TRBJ1-5, with 7 bases identical to TRBD1. Germline CDR1 is SGHKS and CDR2 is YYEKEE (reference sequence). Trimming removed 0 bases from V and 4 bases from J; junction bases left unmatched: 4. The length of the CDR3 is 15 residues. The CDR3 sequence: CASSLDGTVNQPQHF. CDR3 nucleotide sequence: TGTGCCAGCAGCTTGGACGGGACAGTTAATCAGCCCCAGCATTTT.

The V call is TRBV2, the J call TRBJ2-2; no definite D call. V lost 2 bases, J lost 1 base, and 2 bases lay in between. The CDR3 loop spans 13 amino acids. Germline V gives CDR1 SNHLY, CDR2 FYNNEI. CDR3 protein: CASSEQNTGELFF. The DNA of the CDR3 is TGTGCCAGCAGTGAACAGAACACCGGGGAGCTGTTTTTT.

V gene TRBV27 combines with J gene TRBJ2-7, with D unresolved. The V end was cut by 3 bases, the J end by 11 bases, with 11 bases between. Germline V CDR1 and CDR2: MNHEY, SMNVEV (reference sequence). The CDR3 consists of 11 residues. CDR3 bases: TGTGCCAGCAGTTTCCCTGGTCGGGAGTACTTC. It translates to CASSFPGREYF.